This T cell receptor (beta chain) was sequenced during a study of neoadjuvant anti-PD-1 for oral cavity cancer. Libraries were prepared by immunoSEQ multiplex PCR; TCRdb keeps only in-frame clonotypes and omits some of them. The sample lists 15,000 to 20,000 clones; about 67% were seen once. General study findings and limits: After neoadjuvant nivolumab, PBMC T cell clonality was significantly higher in non-responders than responders. Higher pretreatment blood Treg/Th17 ratios correlated with higher pretreatment blood and lower post-treatment tumor TCRbeta clonality.

In the case of this clone: Antigen specificity is unknown.

Sequenced here: PBMCs, sampled before nivolumab (anti-PD-1) treatment. The TCR originated in a person between 40 and 80 years old with oral cavity squamous cell carcinoma.

The CDR3 here is CASSTTQGAGQPQHF. CDR3 sequence (DNA): TGTGCCAGCAGTACAACACAGGGGGCTGGCCAGCCCCAGCATTTT. The chain is built from TRBV2 and TRBJ1-5; 9 nucleotides agree with TRBD1. The V and J ends lost 5 bases and 7 bases, in that order; junction bases with no gene match: 9. The length of the CDR3 is 15 residues. Germline V gene sequence: CDR1 SNHLY, CDR2 FYNNEI.